Shown below are 5 T cell receptor beta chains from a single sample sequenced in a study of blood T cell repertoires in COVID-19. Produced via immunoSEQ multiplex PCR; TCRdb's table is partial and in-frame only. This sample has around 51,000 clones, with 86% found just once. Sequences were obtained from peripheral blood. The receptors were sampled from an elderly man with active COVID-19.

This rearrangement joins TRBV11-2 to TRBJ2-7; the match to TRBD2 covers 7 bases. Germline V gives CDR1 SGHAT, CDR2 FQNNGV. This CDR3 has 14 residues. J was trimmed by 2 bases and V by 3 bases; bases with no gene match: 4. The CDR3 DNA is TGTGCCAGCAGCTTCGCGCTAGCGGCCTACGAGCAGTACTTC. Its protein product is CASSFALAAYEQYF.

There are a few counts of this clone. V gene TRBV6-5 combines with J gene TRBJ2-7; D is uncertain. Deletions cut 11 bases from V and 6 bases from J, with 17 bases between. Germline CDR1 is MNHEY and CDR2 is SVGAGI. The CDR3 spans 12 residues. The CDR3: CAAKEVSGEQYF. The CDR3 DNA sequence: TGTGCCGCGAAAGAGGTCTCGGGCGAGCAGTACTTC.

The rearrangement links TRBV28 to TRBJ2-7; 14 bases align to TRBD2. Unmatched junction bases numbered 14, after V lost 7 bases and J lost 3 bases. Germline CDR1 MDHEN, CDR2 SYDVKM. The CDR3 sequence is 18 residues long. CDR3 DNA: TGTGCCAGCACCCCGTCGGCGGGACTAGCGGGAGTTTTCTACGAGCAGTACTTC. It encodes CASTPSAGLAGVFYEQYF.

The table lists this clone with a count of one. The J gene is TRBJ1-1, the V gene TRBV10-3; D possibly corresponds to TRBD1 (5 bases). Trimming took off 6 bases at V and 4 bases at J, with 12 bases between the two ends. The CDR3 has 13 amino acids. Germline lookup yields CDR1 ENHRY and CDR2 SYGVKD. CDR3 residues: CAIRGGSGTEAFF. CDR3 in DNA: TGTGCCATCAGGGGGGGTTCGGGCACTGAAGCTTTCTTT.

This sequence joins TRBV28 and TRBJ1-1; 9 nucleotides line up with TRBD1. This CDR3 is 14 amino acids long. After removal of 4 bases from V and 3 bases from J, the junction contained 3 bases not matched to a gene. The germline V gene has CDR1 MDHEN and CDR2 SYDVKM. Here the CDR3 DNA reads TGTGCCAGCAGTTACAGGGGGCCGGACACTGAAGCTTTCTTT. Protein: CASSYRGPDTEAFF.